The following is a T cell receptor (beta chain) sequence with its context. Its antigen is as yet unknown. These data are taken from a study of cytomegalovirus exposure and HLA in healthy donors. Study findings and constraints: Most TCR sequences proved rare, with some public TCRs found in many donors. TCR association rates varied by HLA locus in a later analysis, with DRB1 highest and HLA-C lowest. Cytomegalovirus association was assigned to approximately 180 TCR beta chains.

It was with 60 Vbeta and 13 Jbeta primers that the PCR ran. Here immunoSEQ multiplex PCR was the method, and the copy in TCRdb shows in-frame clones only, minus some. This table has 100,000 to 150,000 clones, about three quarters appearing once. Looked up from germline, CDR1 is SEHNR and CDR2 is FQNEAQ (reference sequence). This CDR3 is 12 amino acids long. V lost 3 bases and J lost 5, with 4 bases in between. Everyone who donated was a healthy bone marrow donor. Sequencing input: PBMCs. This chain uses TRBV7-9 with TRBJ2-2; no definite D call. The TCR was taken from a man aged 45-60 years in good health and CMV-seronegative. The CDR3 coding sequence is TGTGCCAGCAGCTTTAGTACCGGGGAGCTGTTTTTT. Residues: CASSFSTGELFF. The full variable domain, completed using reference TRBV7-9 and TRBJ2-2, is DTGVSQNPRHKITKRGQNVTFRCDPISEHNRLYWYRQTLGQGPEFLTYFQNEAQLEKSRLLSDRFSAERPKGSFSTLEIQRTEQGDSAMYLCASSFSTGELFFGEGSRLTVL.